One sample yielded the 14 T cell receptor beta chains listed below, sequenced in a study of cytomegalovirus exposure and HLA in healthy donors. TCRdb keeps only in-frame clones here, not all; method: immunoSEQ multiplex PCR. The data hold some 110,000 clones, with approximately 88% observed a single time. Sequenced sample: PBMCs. These receptors came from a man between 18 and 29 years old in good health and CMV-seronegative.

V usage is TRBV13 and J usage is TRBJ2-4, with 11 nucleotides matching TRBD2. The CDR3 is made up of 16 amino acids. J was trimmed by 0 bases and V by 6 bases; bases with no gene match: 4. Germline loops: CDR1 PRHDT, CDR2 FYEKMQ (reference sequence). The CDR3 loop reads CASSLAGGLAKNIQYF. CDR3 nucleotide sequence: TGTGCCAGCAGTCTAGCGGGAGGTTTAGCCAAAAACATTCAGTACTTC. The full variable domain, in which reference TRBV13 and TRBJ2-4 provide the parts outside the CDR3, is AAGVIQSPRHLIKEKRETATLKCYPIPRHDTVYWYQQGPGQDPQFLISFYEKMQSDKGSIPDRFSAQQFSDYHSELNMSSLELGDSALYFCASSLAGGLAKNIQYFGAGTRLSVL.

V usage is TRBV7-2 and J usage is TRBJ1-2, with TRBD1 matching over 7 bases. Germline values: CDR1 SGHTA, CDR2 FQGNSA. Trimming cost V 5 bases and J 8 bases; bases outside gene matches: 11. The CDR3 extends over 14 amino acids. CDR3 DNA sequence: TGTGCCAGCAGCCCCGGGAGACAGGGTTTAGGCTACACCTTC. It translates to CASSPGRQGLGYTF.

The chain combines TRBV5-1 with TRBJ2-1; possibly TRBD2 for D (6 bases). Germline lookup yields CDR1 SGHRS and CDR2 YFSETQ. This CDR3 spans 15 amino acids. V was clipped by 0 bases and J by 9 bases, with 16 bases between them. CDR3 DNA: TGCGCCAGCAGCTTGGTGGGGGGAGTGGGCTCTGAGCAGTTCTTC. This translates into CASSLVGGVGSEQFF. The variable domain in full, completed from reference TRBV5-1 and TRBJ2-1, reads KAGVTQTPRYLIKTRGQQVTLSCSPISGHRSVSWYQQTPGQGLQFLFEYFSETQRNKGNFPGRFSGRQFSNSRSEMNVSTLELGDSALYLCASSLVGGVGSEQFFGPGTRLTVL.

The V and J genes are TRBV6-5 and TRBJ2-7, with TRBD2 as a possible D gene (6 bases). The CDR3 is made up of 14 amino acids. V shed 0 bases and J shed 6 bases, with 12 bases lying between them. From germline, CDR1 is MNHEY and CDR2 SVGAGI. In DNA form, the CDR3 reads TGTGCCAGCAGTTACTCGACGGGGGTTCCCGAGCAGTACTTC. The encoded protein is CASSYSTGVPEQYF.

This chain links TRBV23-1 with TRBJ1-5, with D possibly matching TRBD1 (5 bases). TRBV23-1 is an ORF; its function is uncertain. The CDR3 has 18 residues. The germline V and J ends were trimmed by 0 bases and 0 bases, with 15 bases remaining between them. CDR3 nucleotides: TGCGCCAGCAGTCAATCGTGCCCAGACAGCTATAGCAATCAGCCCCAGCATTTT. Translated: CASSQSCPDSYSNQPQHF.

This clone was detected once. This sequence joins TRBV5-5 and TRBJ2-5; D ambiguous. This CDR3 is 15 amino acids long. Germline V gene data show CDR1 as SGHKS and CDR2 as YYEKEE (reference sequence). Trimming took 6 bases from V and 0 from J, leaving 15 bases between them. In DNA, the CDR3 is TGTGCCAGCACCCCCGTCCCGGCGGACCAAGAGACCCAGTACTTC. This translates into CASTPVPADQETQYF.

The rearrangement uses TRBV5-4 and TRBJ2-7; D uncertain. The CDR3 sequence is 15 residues long. Germline loops: CDR1 SGHNT, CDR2 YYREEE (reference sequence). Trimming stripped 3 bases from V and 2 bases from J, with 15 bases between. The CDR3, as DNA: TGTGCCAGCAGCTCTGGCGGTAGTCTCGCCTACGAGCAGTACTTC. Its protein product is CASSSGGSLAYEQYF.

The rearrangement links TRBV27 to TRBJ2-2, with D possibly being TRBD1 (5 bases). The CDR3 runs to 17 residues. Trimming stripped 1 base from V and 2 bases from J, with 14 bases between. Germline V gene data show CDR1 as MNHEY and CDR2 as SMNVEV (reference sequence). CDR3 bases: TGTGCCAGCAGTTTATTTTCTTGGCAGGGCAACACCGGGGAGCTGTTTTTT. This translates into CASSLFSWQGNTGELFF.

CDR3 region: CASSGAGTPYEQYF. As DNA, the CDR3 is TGTGCCAGCAGCGGAGCCGGGACACCCTACGAGCAGTACTTC. The gene calls are TRBV7-2 and TRBJ2-7; a weak D match, TRBD1 (6 bases). CDR3 length: 14 amino acids. V was cut by 5 bases and J by 2 bases, with 13 bases left in between. In germline, CDR1 is SGHTA, CDR2 FQGNSA.

CDR3 bases: TGCGCCAGCAGGGCGGGACTAGCGGTAGAGACCCAGTACTTC. This translates into CASRAGLAVETQYF. The chain carries TRBV5-1 and TRBJ2-5, with 11 nucleotides matching TRBD2. CDR3 length: 14 residues. Germline trimming cut 5 bases from V and 4 bases from J; bases unmatched to any gene: 4. CDR1 and CDR2 (germline): SGHRS, YFSETQ.

The J gene is TRBJ2-2, the V gene TRBV9; 13 bases are a match to TRBD2. Germline assignment: CDR1 SGDLS and CDR2 YYNGEE. The V and J ends lost 4 bases and 6 bases, in that order; junction bases with no gene match: 3. This CDR3 spans 15 amino acids. CDR3 coding DNA: TGTGCCAGCAGCCCGGGACTAGCGGGGTCCGGGGAGCTGTTTTTT. Amino acid sequence: CASSPGLAGSGELFF.

The rearrangement links TRBV10-1 to TRBJ2-3; D is unresolved. Germline V gene lookup returns CDR1 WNHNN and CDR2 SYGVQD (reference sequence). The CDR3 runs 17 residues. Trimming took 0 bases from V and 0 from J, leaving 13 bases between them. CDR3 bases: TGCGCCAGCAGTGAGTCCCATCGGCTGACTAGCACAGATACGCAGTATTTT. Translation: CASSESHRLTSTDTQYF.

The rearrangement joins TRBV4-2 to TRBJ2-3; TRBD2 might be the D (5 bases). CDR1 and CDR2 (germline): LGHNA, YNFKEQ. CDR3 length: 16 amino acids. With 4 bases removed from V and 6 bases from J, the gap between germline ends came to 20 bases. The DNA of the CDR3 is TGTGCCAGCAGCCCCCCCGGCGGACTCCTCGGTGATACGCAGTATTTT. Translated, it gives CASSPPGGLLGDTQYF.

The chain uses TRBV19 and TRBJ2-6; 12 positions match TRBD1. The CDR3 runs to 18 residues. The germline V gene has CDR1 LNHDA and CDR2 SQIVND (reference sequence). With 5 bases clipped from V and 2 bases from J, the junction kept 7 bases outside the gene matches. The CDR3 sequence is CASSLRDRGLTGANVLTF. CDR3 coding DNA: TGTGCCAGTAGTTTACGGGACAGGGGGCTAACTGGGGCCAACGTCCTGACTTTC.